Listed here are 2 T cell receptor beta chains from one sample, sequenced in a study of blood T cell repertoires in COVID-19. Produced via immunoSEQ multiplex PCR; TCRdb's table is partial and in-frame only. The table lists around 270,000 clones, 70% to 90% of them singletons. Specimen: PBMCs or T cells enriched from blood (not recorded which). Receptors were obtained from a woman aged 30 to 39 who had recovered from COVID-19.

The chain is built from TRBV12-3 or TRBV12-4 and TRBJ1-5, with 7 bases identical to TRBD1. This CDR3 region has 12 residues. J was trimmed by 6 bases and V by 10 bases; bases with no gene match: 6. CDR3: CATRQGPQPQHF. DNA for the CDR3: TGTGCCACTCGACAGGGACCTCAGCCCCAGCATTTT.

The chain is built from TRBV10-3 and TRBJ1-6; TRBD1 is a possible D gene (6 bases). Trimming removed 0 bases at V and 0 bases at J, with 12 bases between. Looked up from germline, CDR1 is ENHRY and CDR2 is SYGVKD. The CDR3 contains 18 residues. The CDR3 loop is CAISESRGGSSYNSPLHF. In DNA form, the CDR3 reads TGTGCCATCAGTGAGTCGAGAGGGGGAAGCTCCTATAATTCACCCCTCCACTTT.